This is a list of T cell receptor beta chains from one sample in a study of vaccination and CD4 T cells after COVID-19. A single record per CDR3 protein comes from TCRdb applying MiXCR to the PCR reads. The table records around 4,900 distinct CDR3 sequences, 22% of them present only once. What these receptors recognize is not known. This material consisted of CD4+ T cells from blood, cultured in vitro, taken after SARS-CoV-2 vaccination. The receptors were gathered from a human donor who had recovered from COVID-19. Each CDR3 is given with its conserved first and last residue. D genes are given only for firm matches. Some rows have no size entry. The others give once, few or many, or a class for an expanded clone.

d_gene,v_gene,abundance,j_gene,CDR3nt,CDR3aa
.,TRBV19,.,TRBJ1-1,TGTGCCAGTAGTATAATCGGGACGGGGAACACTGAAGCTTTCTTT,CASSIIGTGNTEAFF
TRBD1,TRBV20-1,medium-sized,TRBJ1-6,TGCAGTGCTCCCACCTGGGACAGGACTCGGGTACCCCTCCACTTT,CSAPTWDRTRVPLHF
TRBD1,TRBV20-1,many,TRBJ2-7,TGCAGTGCTAGAATGTCCGACAGGGCCTCCGAGCAGTACTTC,CSARMSDRASEQYF
.,TRBV20-1,medium-sized,TRBJ1-5,TGCAGTGGCCGGGTCTACGGCAATCAGCCCCAGCATTTT,CSGRVYGNQPQHF
.,TRBV11-3,.,TRBJ2-1,TGTGCCAGCAGCTCTCCCGGGGGCGTAGGCGATGAGCAGTTCTTC,CASSSPGGVGDEQFF
.,TRBV10-2,few,TRBJ2-7,TGCGCCAGCAGTGAGGGACAGCCCTACGAGCAGTACTTC,CASSEGQPYEQYF
TRBD1,TRBV20-1,medium-sized,TRBJ2-3,TGCAGCCCAAGACAGGGGGTCACAGATACGCAGTATTTT,CSPRQGVTDTQYF
.,TRBV11-1,many,TRBJ2-5,TGTGCCAGCAGCTTAGGCGGCCAAGAGACCCAGTACTTC,CASSLGGQETQYF
TRBD1,TRBV4-1,.,TRBJ1-2,TGCGCCAGCAGCCAAACCGCTGGACAGGCCATTAGAAGCTACACCTTC,CASSQTAGQAIRSYTF
TRBD2,TRBV27,medium-sized,TRBJ2-7,TGTGCCAGCAGTTTATACGGGGGGGAGCGGTACGAGCAGTACTTC,CASSLYGGERYEQYF
.,TRBV6-2/TRBV6-3,few,TRBJ2-7,TGTGCCAGCAGCCTCCCGTCGACACTCCCCCCCGAGCAGTACTTC,CASSLPSTLPPEQYF
.,TRBV28,few,TRBJ1-2,TGTGCCAGCAAAAGGGTCACCGGGCTCTATGGCTACACCTTC,CASKRVTGLYGYTF
.,TRBV19,.,TRBJ1-5,TGTGCCAGTAGGGACTTGACGGCCGGCAATCAGCCCCAGCATTTT,CASRDLTAGNQPQHF
TRBD1,TRBV4-1,.,TRBJ1-2,TGCGCCAGCAGCCCCAAGCTCGGGACAGTCCTTAACTATGGCTACACCTTC,CASSPKLGTVLNYGYTF
.,TRBV28,.,TRBJ2-1,TGTGCCAGCAAAGGGTGGAGGACACCCTACAATGAGCAGTTCTTC,CASKGWRTPYNEQFF
TRBD2,TRBV7-2,medium-sized,TRBJ2-5,TGTGCCAGCAGCTTATCTCGGACTAGCGGGGGGGCCCGGGAGACCCAGTACTTC,CASSLSRTSGGARETQYF
.,TRBV4-3,few,TRBJ2-2,TGCGCCAGCAGCCAAGATGAGGGGTCCGGGGAGCTGTTTTTT,CASSQDEGSGELFF
TRBD1,TRBV4-2,few,TRBJ1-2,TGTGCCAGCAGCCAAGGGGGACAGGGCCAGTATGGCTACACCTTC,CASSQGGQGQYGYTF
TRBD1,TRBV10-3,few,TRBJ1-2,TGTGCCTTTGGACAGGGGGCGGGAGGCTACACCTTC,CAFGQGAGGYTF
TRBD1,TRBV6-1,once,TRBJ1-2,TGTGCCAGCAGTCGGGACAGGGGCTTAAGAGGAAGTAACTATGGCTACACCTTC,CASSRDRGLRGSNYGYTF
.,TRBV20-1,.,TRBJ1-1,TGCAGTGCTAGAGATCGAATCCGGCACAGGACCTCTGAAGCTTTCTTT,CSARDRIRHRTSEAFF
.,TRBV5-4,.,TRBJ1-6,TGTGCCAGCAGCTGGGGCCAGGGGAATTCACCCCTCCACTTT,CASSWGQGNSPLHF
.,TRBV20-1,medium-sized,TRBJ2-7,TGCAGTGCTAGAGTTTCCGATCGAGCGAGCTCCTACGAGCAGTACTTC,CSARVSDRASSYEQYF
.,TRBV7-3,many,TRBJ1-1,TGTGCCAGCAGCCCCGGTAGCATGAACACTGAAGCTTTCTTT,CASSPGSMNTEAFF